This TCR beta chain was sequenced in a study of memory CD4+ T cells and cytomegalovirus serostatus. This clone was seen more than once but under ten times. The sort gate was single viable CD3+CD4+CD8-CD45RO+ cells for memory CD4+ T cells. Serum IgG to CMV pp150, pp28, p38 and p52 defined serostatus. The V end lost 7 bases, the J end lost 2 bases, and 21 bases lay between the germline ends. Germline CDR1 is MRHNA and CDR2 is SNTAGT. CDR3 length: 16 residues. Clones were read by immunoSEQ multiplex PCR, and TCRdb kept only the in-frame ones, dropping some. The sample yields around 41,000 clones, 76% seen once.

The sample comprised memory CD4+ T cells from blood. The rearrangement joins TRBV6-4 to TRBJ2-7; unclear D gene. This TCR derives from an adult in good health and CMV-seronegative. CDR3 loop: CASKPRTMNVPYEQYF. In DNA, the CDR3 is TGTGCCAGCAAGCCGCGGACCATGAACGTGCCCTACGAGCAGTACTTC.